This record looks at one T cell receptor beta chain sequence and its context. This clone turned up a few times. Its antigen is not yet known. Base qualities are not at hand, and no much larger clone is one base apart. Reading the label with the study, this specimen's treatment or condition is: 19 received Ad26.COV2.S at low or high dose, single or two shots; 5 received placebo; per-sample allocation not given. Repertoires of vaccine and placebo recipients were sequenced from samples taken on day 63 after the first injection. Between 29 July and 7 August 2020, Cohort 1b enrolled about 27 adults aged 18-55 years at one site in Boston, USA. As a vaccine, Ad26.COV2.S was a replication-incompetent adenovirus type 26 vector that expressed a prefusion-stabilized SARS-CoV-2 spike protein derived from the original Wuhan strain. TCRbeta CDR3 regions were sequenced with the immunoSEQ Assay. After extraction, genomic DNA underwent amplification by bias-controlled multiplex PCR, followed by high-throughput sequencing. The authors' analysis ran thus. To quantify the absolute abundance of every unique TCRbeta CDR3 region, sequences were collapsed and filtered. Usable DNA was measured by amplifying reference genes present in all nucleated cells, and TCRbeta template counts were normalized to that usable DNA to estimate T cell fraction. Repertoire TCRs were annotated as SARS-CoV-2-specific when V gene, CDR3 amino acid sequence and J gene were exactly matched to a known reactive TCR set. MIRA supplied the reference SARS-CoV-2 TCR set, which was filtered for enrichment in COVID-19-positive ImmuneCODE repertoires so that public or cross-reactive TCRs were removed. Drawing on the MIRA antigens, annotated TCRs were analysed further at the level of specific ORF or position within ORF. Breadth was defined as the number of annotated unique rearrangements divided by the total number of unique productive rearrangements, and depth was defined as the summed frequency of the annotated unique rearrangements. Two-sided Wilcoxon rank-sum tests were used to compare TCR breadth between groups. TCRdb took over this immuneACCESS table, retaining in-frame rearrangements with V and J assigned. Such tables are incomplete; in checked studies, under half of the missing clones stem from an unresolved V gene, and the remainder is unexplained. D and trimming were read from the DNA, whereas the V and J calls and clone size are those reported in that table. This sample lists 300,000 to 400,000 clones; 85% were detected once. The ten largest clones take up approximately 2% of the sample.

Between the V and J ends, shortened by 7 bases and 2 bases respectively, the junction contains 11 bases. CDR1 is given as SEHNR and CDR2 as FQNEAQ, both from the germline V gene (reference sequence). CDR3 length: 13 amino acids, cysteine to phenylalanine. Only the CDR3 DNA stays, 39 bases, in frame from base 1. The data were obtained in a study of Ad26.COV2.S vaccination and SARS-CoV-2 variants (dated by TCRdb to the early 2020s). As for the study more broadly: Donors in the vaccine arm were drawn from COV1001, a multicentre, randomized, double-blind, placebo-controlled phase I-IIa trial testing Ad26.COV2.S in healthy adults. Ad26.COV2.S was administered intramuscularly at 5 x 10^10 or 1 x 10^11 viral particles, either as a single shot or as two shots given 56 days apart. TCRbeta repertoire sequencing served as the tool for gauging how specific and how broad the SARS-CoV-2-reactive T cell receptors were following Ad26.COV2.S vaccination. A total of 32 samples were included in the TCR-sequenced set, comprising 19 Ad26.COV2.S vaccine recipients, 5 placebo recipients and 8 SARS-CoV-2 convalescent individuals. Participants in the trial were split at random into five groups of five each, receiving low-dose or high-dose Ad26.COV2.S once or twice, or else placebo on both occasions. Throughout the experiments and outcome assessment, investigators stayed blinded to trial group allocation. Overall results and qualifications from the work: Spike-specific TCR breadth was higher in Ad26.COV2.S recipients than in placebo recipients (P = 0.0014). Comparing responses between vaccine doses or regimens was not something the study was powered to do. The authors noted that total T cell responses may have been underestimated by the TCR breadth and depth analyses. After vaccination, spike-specific CD8+ and CD4+ T cell responses were reported to show substantial breadth. Vaccine and placebo recipients had comparable non-spike TCR breadth, which fits with the vaccine containing only spike.

The specimen comprised peripheral blood, sampled in a trial of Ad26.COV2.S vaccine versus placebo. The receptor was isolated from a person aged 18-65 years who received the Ad26.COV2.S COVID-19 vaccine or a placebo. The receptor chain draws on TRBV7-9 and TRBJ1-2, with the D gene uncertain. This receptor carries the CDR3 CASTAEANYGYTF. The DNA sequence is given as TGTGCCAGCACCGCTGAGGCCAACTATGGCTACACCTTC.